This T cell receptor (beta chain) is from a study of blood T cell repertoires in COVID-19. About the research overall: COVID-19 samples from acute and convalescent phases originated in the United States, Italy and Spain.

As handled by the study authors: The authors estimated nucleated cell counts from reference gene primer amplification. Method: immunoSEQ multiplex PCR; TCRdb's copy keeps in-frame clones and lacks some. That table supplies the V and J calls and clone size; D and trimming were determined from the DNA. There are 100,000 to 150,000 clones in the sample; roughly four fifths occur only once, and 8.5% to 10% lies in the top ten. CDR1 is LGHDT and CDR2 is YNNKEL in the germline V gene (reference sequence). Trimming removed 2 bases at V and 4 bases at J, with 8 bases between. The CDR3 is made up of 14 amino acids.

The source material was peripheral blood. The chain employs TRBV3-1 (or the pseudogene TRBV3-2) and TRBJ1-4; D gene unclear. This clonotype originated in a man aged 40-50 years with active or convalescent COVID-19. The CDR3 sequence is CASSQRRLNEKLFF. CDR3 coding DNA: TGTGCCAGCAGCCAAAGGAGACTTAATGAAAAACTGTTTTTT.